The 27 T cell receptor beta chains below were found in one sample sequenced in a study of cytotoxic CD8 clonotypes in ibrutinib-treated CLL. Data came from immunoSEQ multiplex PCR; TCRdb stores just in-frame clones and leaves some out. In the table there are approximately 320,000 clones, about 64% of which are singletons. Sequenced here: PBMCs, sampled after 36 months of ibrutinib treatment. The receptors shown here come from a human donor with chronic lymphocytic leukemia.

This clone was seen only a few times. One junction end does not reproduce the germline sequence, and a read error may be involved. The chain joins TRBV23-1 to TRBJ2-4, with a possible D match to TRBD1 (6 bases). Being an ORF, TRBV23-1 has a function that is uncertain. The CDR3 is 17 residues long. The CDR3 protein is CASSQYAGLRDRRIRHF. As DNA, the CDR3 is TGCGCCAGCAGTCAATATGCTGGTCTTAGAGACAGGCGGATTCGGCACTTC.

The genes are TRBV29-1 and TRBJ2-3; tentatively, D is TRBD1 or TRBD2 (5 bases each). Germline values: CDR1 SQVTM, CDR2 ANQGSEA. This CDR3 region has 13 residues. Trimming stripped 5 bases from V and 4 bases from J, with 13 bases between. The CDR3 DNA sequence: TGCAGCGTTTCCTCCCTGGGGGCAGATACGCAGTATTTT. Residues: CSVSSLGADTQYF.

The chain joins TRBV11-2 to TRBJ1-1; D remains unclear. Germline V gene data show CDR1 as SGHAT and CDR2 as FQNNGV. V lost 5 bases, J lost 5 bases, and 12 bases lay in between. The CDR3 is 13 residues long. This CDR3 is CASSPRSGTEAFF. DNA for the CDR3: TGTGCCAGCAGCCCGCGGTCGGGGACTGAAGCTTTCTTT.

This clone was picked up one time. The gene calls are TRBV9 and TRBJ2-7; D is perhaps TRBD2 (6 bases). Trimming removed 4 bases at V and 3 bases at J, with 20 bases between. Germline V lookup: CDR1 SGDLS, CDR2 YYNGEE. The CDR3 has 16 amino acids. Written as DNA, the CDR3 is TGTGCCAGCAGCCCCGTAGGTGGCGGGAACTACTACGAGCAGTACTTC. Protein product: CASSPVGGGNYYEQYF.

V usage is TRBV27 and J usage is TRBJ2-1; 12 bases fit TRBD2. Germline V gene data show CDR1 as MNHEY and CDR2 as SMNVEV (reference sequence). After removal of 6 bases from V and 7 bases from J, the junction contained 7 bases not matched to a gene. This CDR3 has 15 residues. This CDR3 reads CASSPGTSGWNEQFF. The CDR3, as DNA: TGTGCCAGCAGCCCCGGGACTAGCGGGTGGAATGAGCAGTTCTTC.

The chain joins TRBV5-1 to TRBJ1-5; D not certain. The CDR3 totals 15 residues. Per the germline V gene, CDR1 is SGHRS and CDR2 is YFSETQ. Trimming took 1 base from V and 0 from J, leaving 8 bases between them. The CDR3: CASSLNRYSNQPQHF. The DNA for the CDR3 is TGCGCCAGCAGCTTGAACCGATATAGCAATCAGCCCCAGCATTTT.

J is TRBJ1-2 and V is TRBV19; 7 bases are a match to TRBD1. CDR1 and CDR2 (germline): LNHDA, SQIVND (reference sequence). This CDR3 is 15 amino acids long. J gave up 7 bases and V 4 bases, and 12 bases lay outside the gene matches. The CDR3 DNA is TGTGCCAGTAGTACACAGGACAGGAGGTTGATTGGCTACACCTTC. This gives the protein CASSTQDRRLIGYTF.

The V call is TRBV7-3, the J call TRBJ2-5; 8 nucleotides match TRBD2. V trimming: 2 bases; J trimming: 2 bases; junction bases outside the gene matches: 13. The CDR3 runs to 18 residues. Germline V gene sequence: CDR1 SGHTA, CDR2 FQGTGA. For the CDR3, the DNA is TGTGCCAGCAGCTTAGGGGCCGGGGTCCCGGGAGGGCAAGAGACCCAGTACTTC. This translates into CASSLGAGVPGGQETQYF. Filled out from reference TRBV7-3 and TRBJ2-5, the complete variable domain reads GAGVSQTPSNKVTEKGKYVELRCDPISGHTALYWYRQSLGQGPEFLIYFQGTGAADDSGLPNDRFFAVRPEGSVSTLKIQRTERGDSAVYLCASSLGAGVPGGQETQYFGPGTRLLVL.

The chain couples TRBV29-1 to TRBJ2-1, with 7 bases lining up with TRBD1. From germline, CDR1 is SQVTM and CDR2 ANQGSEA. Trimming took 5 bases from V and 5 from J; bases not matched to a gene: 12. This CDR3 comprises 15 residues. The CDR3, as DNA: TGCAGCGTTCGATCTTTTGACAGGGCGAACAATGAGCAGTTCTTC. Translated: CSVRSFDRANNEQFF.

The CDR3: CASSVFFSGGETQYF. For the CDR3, the DNA is TGTGCCAGCAGCGTATTCTTTTCAGGGGGAGAGACCCAGTACTTC. The chain joins TRBV9 to TRBJ2-5; TRBD1 matches 7 bases. CDR3 length: 15 amino acids. With 1 base clipped from V and 4 bases from J, the junction kept 7 bases outside the gene matches. The germline CDR1 and CDR2 sequences are SGDLS and YYNGEE.

The count of this clone is one. J is TRBJ2-2 and V is TRBV6-5, with a weak D call TRBD1 (6 bases). The CDR3 is 13 amino acids. Germline V lookup: CDR1 MNHEY, CDR2 SVGAGI. Trimming took 7 bases from V and 2 from J, leaving 8 bases between them. DNA of the CDR3: TGTGCCAGCACAGGGGTAAACACCGGGGAGCTGTTTTTT. Its protein is CASTGVNTGELFF.

Written as DNA, the CDR3 is TGCGCCAGCAGCTGGACTAGCGGGAACAATGAGCAGTTCTTC. The encoded protein is CASSWTSGNNEQFF. The chain joins TRBV5-1 to TRBJ2-1; 12 bases map to TRBD2. CDR3 length: 14 residues. V was pared by 3 bases and J by 5 bases, with 0 bases of the junction left unmatched. Germline V CDR1 and CDR2: SGHRS, YFSETQ.

This chain uses TRBV19 with TRBJ2-1, with TRBD1 as a possible D gene (5 bases). Germline V CDR1 and CDR2: LNHDA, SQIVND (reference sequence). With 7 bases removed from V and 2 bases from J, the gap between germline ends came to 12 bases. The CDR3 covers 14 residues. CDR3 nucleotides: TGTGCCAGTATAGGGGCCCAAGCCTACAATGAGCAGTTCTTC. Translation gives CASIGAQAYNEQFF.

This clone has a handful of counts. The genes are TRBV19 and TRBJ1-2, with D tentatively TRBD1 (5 bases). This CDR3 region has 12 residues. From germline, CDR1 is LNHDA and CDR2 SQIVND (reference sequence). With 5 bases removed from V and 4 bases from J, the gap between germline ends came to 8 bases. The CDR3 sequence: CASSQGPYGYTF. The CDR3 region has the DNA TGTGCCAGTAGTCAGGGCCCCTATGGCTACACCTTC.

As to this clone: This specimen includes other DNA sequences encoding the same CDR3. The rearrangement uses TRBV15 and TRBJ2-7; D not resolved. The CDR3 has 13 residues. Germline CDR1 and CDR2: LNHNV and YYDKDF (reference sequence). V lost 0 bases and J lost 4, with 7 bases in between. CDR3: CATSRDRSYEQYF. The CDR3 DNA is TGTGCCACCAGCAGAGATAGAAGTTACGAGCAGTACTTC.

The V gene is TRBV6-5, the J gene TRBJ2-7; D ambiguous. This CDR3 has 14 amino acids. Germline V CDR1 and CDR2: MNHEY, SVGAGI. V lost 0 bases to trimming and J lost 2 bases, with 8 bases between them. The CDR3 sequence is CASSYSWNPYEQYF. CDR3 bases: TGTGCCAGCAGTTACTCTTGGAACCCCTACGAGCAGTACTTC.

The chain is built from TRBV13 and TRBJ2-7; weak D call: TRBD1 (6 bases). The length of the CDR3 is 15 residues. Trimming shortened V by 4 bases and J by 3 bases, and 16 bases separated the two germline ends. The germline V gene has CDR1 PRHDT and CDR2 FYEKMQ (reference sequence). In DNA, the CDR3 is TGTGCCAGCAGCTCTCGGGACCTCAGGGGCTACGAGCAGTACTTC. Translated: CASSSRDLRGYEQYF.

The genes are TRBV9 and TRBJ2-3, with unresolved D. The CDR3 sequence is 13 residues long. V shed 4 bases and J shed 2 bases, with 8 bases lying between them. Germline-derived CDR1 and CDR2 are SGDLS and YYNGEE. CDR3 protein: CASSYWYTDTQYF. The CDR3 coding sequence is TGTGCCAGCAGCTACTGGTACACAGATACGCAGTATTTT.

V usage is TRBV29-1 and J usage is TRBJ1-2, with D tentatively TRBD1 (6 bases). The V end was cut by 6 bases, the J end by 4 bases, with 15 bases between. The CDR3 runs to 13 residues. Germline V lookup: CDR1 SQVTM, CDR2 ANQGSEA. CDR3 sequence reads: CSVPAGASYGYTF. CDR3 coding DNA: TGCAGCGTCCCTGCGGGGGCGAGCTATGGCTACACCTTC. The whole variable domain, filled in from reference TRBV29-1 and TRBJ1-2, reads SAVISQKPSRDICQRGTSLTIQCQVDSQVTMMFWYRQQPGQSLTLIATANQGSEATYESGFVIDKFPISRPNLTFSTLTVSNMSPEDSSIYLCSVPAGASYGYTFGSGTRLTVV.

The chain joins TRBV7-3 to TRBJ2-1; TRBD2 matches 11 bases. The CDR3 extends over 15 amino acids. CDR1 and CDR2 from the germline V gene are SGHTA and FQGTGA. J was trimmed by 8 bases and V by 4 bases; bases with no gene match: 7. CDR3 nucleotide sequence: TGTGCCAGCAGCTCGCCTAGCGGGGGGTCGGATGAGCAGTTCTTC. Residues: CASSSPSGGSDEQFF.

This clone appeared a few times. The chain employs TRBV2 and TRBJ2-7; D perhaps matches TRBD1 (5 bases). Germline V lookup: CDR1 SNHLY, CDR2 FYNNEI. The length of the CDR3 is 12 residues. V lost 6 bases to trimming and J lost 3 bases, with 9 bases between them. DNA of the CDR3: TGTGCCAGCAGATACACAGGCTACGAGCAGTACTTC. Residues: CASRYTGYEQYF.

This clone came up a few times. The chain has TRBV19 and TRBJ1-1; 9 bases are a match to TRBD1. Germline CDR1 LNHDA, CDR2 SQIVND (reference sequence). V lost 7 bases, J lost 5 bases, and 5 bases stayed unmatched. The CDR3 spans 13 residues. The CDR3 sequence is CASNTGGRTEAFF. DNA of the CDR3: TGTGCCAGTAATACAGGGGGCAGGACTGAAGCTTTCTTT.

The chain links TRBV4-1 to TRBJ1-2; D gene ambiguous. The CDR3 totals 19 residues. The V and J ends lost 1 base and 1 base respectively, with 22 bases between them. Germline V gene data show CDR1 as MGHRA and CDR2 as YSYEKL. CDR3 coding DNA: TGCGCCAGCAGCCAAGGCCGTGGGTCGGCAGGAGCTCATAACTATGGCTACACCTTC. Encoded protein: CASSQGRGSAGAHNYGYTF.

V gene TRBV27 combines with J gene TRBJ2-5, with TRBD2 identical over 7 bases. The CDR3 runs to 14 residues. The germline V gene encodes CDR1 MNHEY and CDR2 SMNVEV (reference sequence). The ends lost 9 bases at V and 5 bases at J; junction bases unmatched: 12. The CDR3 loop is CASRTREEMETQYF. For the CDR3, the DNA is TGTGCCAGTCGGACTAGGGAGGAGATGGAGACCCAGTACTTC.

The rearrangement uses TRBV4-1 and TRBJ1-3; a possible D gene is TRBD1 (6 bases). The CDR3 sequence is 14 residues long. The V gene's germline CDR1 is MGHRA and CDR2 YSYEKL. V was shortened by 3 bases and J by 2 bases, with 8 bases between the two germline ends. CDR3 sequence (DNA): TGCGCCAGCAGCCACAGGGACACTGGAAACACCATATATTTT. It encodes CASSHRDTGNTIYF.

The chain couples TRBV4-1 to TRBJ2-7, with D maybe TRBD2 (6 bases). V was pared by 4 bases and J by 5 bases, with 18 bases between. CDR1 MGHRA and CDR2 YSYEKL come from the germline V gene. CDR3 size: 15 residues. CDR3 DNA: TGCGCCAGCAGCCCTTTGTTTGGCGGGACGCACGAGCAGTACTTC. As protein: CASSPLFGGTHEQYF.

The chain links TRBV6-5 to TRBJ1-6; 9 bases agree with TRBD1. V lost 6 bases and J lost 7; bases outside the gene matches: 7. CDR1 and CDR2 (germline): MNHEY, SVGAGI. The CDR3 sequence is 15 residues long. CDR3: CASRSGTGRNSPLHF. As DNA, the CDR3 is TGTGCCAGCAGGTCCGGGACAGGGCGGAATTCACCCCTCCACTTT.